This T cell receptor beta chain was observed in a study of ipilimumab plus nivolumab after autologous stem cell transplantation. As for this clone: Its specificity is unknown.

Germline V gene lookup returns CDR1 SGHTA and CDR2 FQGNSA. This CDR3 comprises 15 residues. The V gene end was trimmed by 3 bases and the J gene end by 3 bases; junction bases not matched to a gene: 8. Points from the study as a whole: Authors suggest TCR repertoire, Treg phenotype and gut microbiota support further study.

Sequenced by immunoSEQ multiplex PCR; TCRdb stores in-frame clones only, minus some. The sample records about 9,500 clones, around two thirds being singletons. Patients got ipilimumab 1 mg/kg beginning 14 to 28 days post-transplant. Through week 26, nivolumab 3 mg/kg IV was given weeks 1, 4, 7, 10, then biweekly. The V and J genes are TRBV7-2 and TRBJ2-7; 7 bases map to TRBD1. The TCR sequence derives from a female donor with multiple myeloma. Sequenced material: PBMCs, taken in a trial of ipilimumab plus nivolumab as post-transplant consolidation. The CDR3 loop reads CASSFDGTAFYEQYF. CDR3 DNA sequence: TGTGCCAGCAGCTTCGACGGGACAGCCTTCTACGAGCAGTACTTC.